This T cell receptor (beta chain) was profiled in a study of T cell clones after liver transplantation. Study background: Patients counted as tolerant after at least one year off all immunosuppression, enzymes not exceeding twice normal. The study's findings and limits: Post-transplant time points were not standardized, so conclusions are preliminary.

With regard to this clone: Antigen specificity is unknown.

The ends were cut back, 1 base at V and 3 bases at J, with 13 bases in the middle. The CDR3 spans 16 residues. Germline CDR1 and CDR2: KGHSH and LQKENI. Sequencing used immunoSEQ multiplex PCR; TCRdb keeps in-frame clones, though not all of them. The sample shows tens of thousands of clones, around 70% of them seen only once. The chain joins TRBV18 to TRBJ1-5; TRBD1 is a possible D gene (6 bases). The source of this sequence is a human patient who received a liver transplant. Certain T cells may be donor cells from the graft. The sample in question was CD4+ T cells from blood, obtained at the 22-month timepoint. This CDR3 reads CASSPRGGYDNQPQHF. CDR3 coding DNA: TGTGCCAGCTCACCACGAGGGGGGTATGACAATCAGCCCCAGCATTTT. The full variable domain, with the rest looked up from reference TRBV18 and TRBJ1-5, is NAGVMQNPRHLVRRRGQEARLRCSPMKGHSHVYWYRQLPEEGLKFMVYLQKENIIDESGMPKERFSAEFPKEGPSILRIQQVVRGDSAAYFCASSPRGGYDNQPQHFGDGTRLSIL.